This passage covers 26 T cell receptor beta chains from one sample sequenced in a study of blood T cell repertoires in COVID-19. TCRdb keeps only in-frame clones here, not all; method: immunoSEQ multiplex PCR. The data hold 70,000 to 90,000 clones, with approximately 86% observed a single time. The specimen was peripheral blood. The receptors here all came from a man at least 80 years old with active or convalescent COVID-19.

The V call is TRBV5-1, the J call TRBJ2-5; possibly TRBD1 for D (6 bases). Trimming shortened V by 1 base and J by 2 bases, and 18 bases separated the two germline ends. The CDR3 is made up of 17 amino acids. CDR1 and CDR2 from the germline V gene are SGHRS and YFSETQ. CDR3 loop: CASSLFLQRGLQETQYF. The CDR3, as DNA: TGCGCCAGCAGCTTGTTTCTCCAGAGGGGGTTACAAGAGACCCAGTACTTC.

The gene calls are TRBV10-1 and TRBJ2-3, with D perhaps matching TRBD1 (6 bases). V lost 5 bases and J lost 1, with 10 bases in between. Per the germline V gene, CDR1 is WNHNN and CDR2 is SYGVQD (reference sequence). The CDR3 runs to 14 residues. The CDR3 loop reads CASSRDIRTDTQYF. The CDR3, as DNA: TGCGCCAGCAGTCGGGACATTCGCACAGATACGCAGTATTTT.

The gene calls are TRBV30 and TRBJ1-2; possible D gene TRBD1, 5 bases. The V and J ends lost 2 bases and 4 bases respectively, with 11 bases between them. The CDR3 extends over 13 amino acids. Germline loops: CDR1 GTSNPN, CDR2 SVGIG (reference sequence). CDR3: CAWSPTATYGYTF. For the CDR3, the DNA is TGTGCCTGGAGTCCGACAGCGACCTATGGCTACACCTTC.

V and J are TRBV6-5 and TRBJ1-1; TRBD1 is a possible D gene (5 bases). Germline loops: CDR1 MNHEY, CDR2 SVGAGI. V was pared by 2 bases and J by 1 base, with 8 bases between. The CDR3 consists of 14 residues. CDR3 sequence (DNA): TGTGCCAGCAGTTACACAGGAAAGAACACTGAAGCTTTCTTT. Its translation is CASSYTGKNTEAFF.

This clone came up once. The V gene is TRBV19, the J gene TRBJ1-6; possible D gene TRBD1, 5 bases. With 6 bases removed from V and 8 bases from J, the gap between germline ends came to 17 bases. CDR1 is LNHDA and CDR2 is SQIVND in the germline V gene (reference sequence). The CDR3 sequence is 15 residues long. The CDR3: CASSSQGAADSPLHF. Written as DNA, the CDR3 is TGTGCCAGTAGCTCGCAAGGGGCCGCGGATTCACCCCTCCACTTT.

This clone was found a few times. The rearrangement joins TRBV27 to TRBJ1-5; 8 bases line up with TRBD1. CDR3 size: 12 residues. V lost 5 bases to trimming and J lost 10 bases; unmatched junction nucleotides: 4. Per the germline V gene, CDR1 is MNHEY and CDR2 is SMNVEV (reference sequence). The DNA for the CDR3 is TGTGCCAGCAGTCCAGGACAGGGACCCCAGCATTTT. This gives the protein CASSPGQGPQHF.

The chain carries TRBV6-5 and TRBJ1-1; no reliable D call. The CDR3 extends over 13 amino acids. The germline V and J ends were trimmed by 2 bases and 4 bases, with 8 bases remaining between them. Germline-derived CDR1 and CDR2 are MNHEY and SVGAGI. CDR3 sequence reads: CASSYAGGTEAFF. CDR3 nucleotides: TGTGCCAGCAGTTACGCAGGAGGCACTGAAGCTTTCTTT.

The chain joins TRBV2 to TRBJ1-2; 8 positions agree with TRBD1. CDR1 and CDR2 (germline): SNHLY, FYNNEI. The ends lost 6 bases at V and 4 bases at J; junction bases unmatched: 16. The CDR3 covers 17 residues. The chain's CDR3 is CASRLIPGQGRGYGYTF. CDR3 DNA sequence: TGTGCCAGCAGGCTCATACCAGGACAGGGTCGCGGCTATGGCTACACCTTC.

The rearrangement links TRBV28 to TRBJ1-1, with D perhaps TRBD1 (5 bases). V lost 2 bases, J lost 1 base, and 11 bases lay in between. This CDR3 has 15 amino acids. The germline V gene has CDR1 MDHEN and CDR2 SYDVKM. The chain's CDR3 is CASSLRQGGNTEAFF. The CDR3 coding sequence is TGTGCCAGCAGTTTAAGGCAGGGCGGGAACACTGAAGCTTTCTTT.

The J gene is TRBJ1-1, the V gene TRBV30; tentative D call: TRBD1 (6 bases). This CDR3 has 13 residues. The V end lost 2 bases, the J end lost 10 bases, and 17 bases lay between the germline ends. Germline V gene data show CDR1 as GTSNPN and CDR2 as SVGIG (reference sequence). The CDR3 DNA is TGTGCCTGGAGTCCCACAGGGTCGGACTTAGCTTTCTTT. Translation: CAWSPTGSDLAFF.

The chain joins TRBV5-1 to TRBJ2-2; the D gene is possibly TRBD1 (6 bases). The CDR3 has 16 residues. CDR1 and CDR2 (germline): SGHRS, YFSETQ. V shed 2 bases and J shed 2 bases, with 13 bases lying between them. The CDR3 DNA sequence: TGCGCCAGCAGCTTAGGGGGTAGTCCAAACACCGGGGAGCTGTTTTTT. Its translation: CASSLGGSPNTGELFF.

The chain links TRBV5-1 to TRBJ1-2; 7 bases line up with TRBD1. Losses at the gene ends were 4 bases for V and 4 bases for J; bases not matched to a gene: 13. Per germline, CDR1 SGHRS and CDR2 YFSETQ. The CDR3 runs to 16 residues. For the CDR3, the DNA is TGCGCCAGCAGCAGGGACTTGGAGGGGGCCAGCTATGGCTACACCTTC. It yields the protein CASSRDLEGASYGYTF.

The rearrangement uses TRBV27 and TRBJ1-2; the match to TRBD1 covers 10 bases. V was pared by 6 bases and J by 6 bases, with 4 bases of the junction left unmatched. The CDR3 extends over 13 amino acids. The germline V gene has CDR1 MNHEY and CDR2 SMNVEV (reference sequence). The CDR3 DNA is TGTGCCAGCAGGGGACAGGGGACGGATGGCTACACCTTC. It yields the protein CASRGQGTDGYTF.

The gene calls are TRBV11-3 and TRBJ2-7; D remains unclear. The CDR3 has 13 residues. Per the germline V gene, CDR1 is SGHNT and CDR2 is YENEEA. Trimming pared 2 bases from V and 3 bases from J, leaving 8 bases between. The CDR3 sequence is CASSLNPGYEQYV. The CDR3 DNA reads TGTGCCAGCAGCTTAAACCCGGGCTACGAGCAGTACGTC.

This clone has just one count. The CDR3 DNA reads as TGTGCCAGCAGATTTAGCGGGAGGTTTGAGCAGTTCTTC. This sequence encodes CASRFSGRFEQFF. The chain uses TRBV28 and TRBJ2-1; 10 bases fit TRBD2. The CDR3 has 13 amino acids. CDR1 MDHEN and CDR2 SYDVKM come from the germline V gene. V lost 6 bases to trimming and J lost 9 bases; unmatched junction nucleotides: 5.

The count of this clone is one. The chain couples TRBV5-5 to TRBJ1-2, with a tentative D call TRBD1 (6 bases). This CDR3 has 14 residues. The V and J ends lost 4 bases and 3 bases respectively, with 13 bases between them. Germline V gene sequence: CDR1 SGHKS, CDR2 YYEKEE (reference sequence). The CDR3: CASSRGGADYGYTF. The CDR3 region has the DNA TGTGCCAGCAGCCGCGGGGGGGCAGACTATGGCTACACCTTC.

This chain joins TRBV12-3 or TRBV12-4 and TRBJ2-7, with D unresolved. Trimming took 0 bases from V and 7 from J, leaving 7 bases between them. The CDR3 runs to 12 residues. CDR3 loop: CASSLAAGEQYV. Written as DNA, the CDR3 is TGTGCCAGCAGTTTAGCGGCCGGGGAGCAGTACGTC.

This chain joins TRBV5-1 and TRBJ2-3; D is perhaps TRBD2 (6 bases). Trimming cost V 4 bases and J 5 bases, with 14 bases left between them. This CDR3 is built from 14 residues. The germline gives CDR1 SGHRS, CDR2 YFSETQ. This chain's CDR3 is CASSDRVGGDTQYF. The CDR3 nucleotides read TGCGCCAGCAGCGATCGAGTCGGGGGAGATACGCAGTATTTT.

The chain has TRBV5-4 and TRBJ1-6, with 11 bases identical to TRBD1. J lost 6 bases, V lost 4 bases, and 6 bases had no gene match. This CDR3 comprises 16 residues. Germline V gives CDR1 SGHNT, CDR2 YYREEE (reference sequence). This chain's CDR3 is CASSPRTGGSNSPLHF. As DNA, the CDR3 is TGTGCCAGCAGCCCCAGGACAGGGGGCTCTAATTCACCCCTCCACTTT.

The chain joins TRBV2 to TRBJ1-4; D uncertain. V was trimmed by 2 bases and J by 1 base, leaving 11 bases between them. CDR1 is SNHLY and CDR2 is FYNNEI in the germline V gene. The CDR3 has 16 amino acids. Here the CDR3 reads CASSEREGVTNEKLFF. CDR3 sequence (DNA): TGTGCCAGCAGTGAAAGGGAGGGAGTAACTAATGAAAAACTGTTTTTT.

This clone was seen a single time. The chain links TRBV10-2 to TRBJ2-7; 7 bases are shared with TRBD2. The CDR3 covers 14 residues. Trimming removed 4 bases from V and 4 bases from J; junction bases left unmatched: 7. From germline, CDR1 is WSHSY and CDR2 SAAADI. The CDR3 DNA reads TGCGCCAGCAGTGCGCGGGAGACGTTTTACGAGCAGTACGTC. Its translation is CASSARETFYEQYV.

The CDR3 reads CSVLRVDGEKLFF. The DNA of the CDR3 is TGCAGCGTGCTGAGGGTGGATGGTGAAAAACTGTTTTTT. V and J are TRBV29-1 and TRBJ1-4; no firm D call. The CDR3 consists of 13 residues. Deletions cut 6 bases from V and 7 bases from J, with 15 bases between. Germline CDR1 reads SQVTM; CDR2 reads ANQGSEA.

This clone appeared once. V is TRBV19 and J is TRBJ1-2; 11 positions agree with TRBD1. The J segment lost 7 bases and the V segment lost 1 base, leaving 8 bases of the junction unmatched. This CDR3 spans 16 amino acids. CDR1 is LNHDA, CDR2 SQIVND, per germline (reference sequence). DNA of the CDR3: TGTGCCAGTAGTATAGGGGCCGGGACAGGGGGTGCTGGCTACACCTTC. Translated, it gives CASSIGAGTGGAGYTF.

The rearrangement links TRBV6-6 to TRBJ2-5; D not resolved. Deletions cut 8 bases from V and 5 bases from J, with 12 bases between. Germline V CDR1 and CDR2: MNHNY, SVGAGI (reference sequence). The CDR3 contains 12 residues. The CDR3 DNA reads TGTGCCAGCGGGCTCCGAGTTGAGACCCAGTACTTC. This encodes CASGLRVETQYF.

The chain is built from TRBV6-4 and TRBJ2-3, with TRBD2 matching over 10 bases. CDR1 and CDR2 from the germline V gene are MRHNA and SNTAGT. Trimming removed 6 bases from V and 4 bases from J; junction bases left unmatched: 10. This CDR3 spans 16 amino acids. CDR3 residues: CASSESSGSNPDTQYF. As DNA, the CDR3 is TGTGCCAGCAGCGAATCTAGCGGGAGTAACCCAGATACGCAGTATTTT.

The CDR3 spells CASSRKDIGQGPGGGYGYTF. The CDR3 coding sequence is TGCGCCAGCAGCCGAAAGGATATTGGACAGGGTCCCGGAGGAGGATATGGCTACACCTTC. This chain uses TRBV5-1 with TRBJ1-2, with 8 positions matching TRBD1. V shed 4 bases and J 5 bases; nucleotides not matched to a gene: 25. Germline loops: CDR1 SGHRS, CDR2 YFSETQ. The CDR3 runs 20 residues.